Listed here is a single T cell receptor (beta chain). Antigen specificity is unknown. The CDR3 contains 18 residues. This sample is part of a study of blood T cells in healthy people across ages. Overall study results and limits: TCR beta diversity, measured per million T cells, fell in a roughly linear way with age. In the absence of known donor CMV status, changes in expanded clonotypes were possibly confounded.

A second PCR of roughly 6 to 12 cycles used a sample-barcoded 5' primer and a J-beta primer mix. TCRdb called the 5' RACE reads again in MiXCR, with one record for every CDR3 protein. The sample holds approximately 800,000 distinct CDR3 sequences, just over 55% seen once. The chain employs TRBV21-1 and TRBJ2-3; the D call TRBD1 from the table was never checked on the DNA. TRBV21-1 is a known pseudogene. This receptor was taken from a man aged 35-49 years in good health. Source material: blood. The CDR3 sequence is CASPNSPGTGLCTDTQYF. CDR3 DNA sequence: TGTGCCAGCCCGAACAGTCCCGGGACAGGGCTTTGCACAGATACGCAGTATTTT.